Shown below are 21 T cell receptor beta chains from a single sample sequenced in a study of shared clonotypes between healthy human individuals. Sequencing used immunoSEQ multiplex PCR; TCRdb keeps in-frame clones, though not all of them. The profile covers just over 95,000 clones, with roughly two thirds appearing a single time and approximately 49% taken by the ten largest. The sequencing input was memory CD8+ T cells sorted from blood. This sample's subset: CD45RO+ cells pooled with CCR7-negative TemRA cells. The receptors were gathered from a man in his thirties or forties in good health.

The chain uses TRBV6-1 and TRBJ2-1; 11 nucleotides line up with TRBD2. V gave up 2 bases and J gave up 5 bases; unmatched junction bases: 2. The CDR3 is 15 amino acids. In germline, CDR1 is MNHNS, CDR2 SASEGT. CDR3 loop: CASSEQGLADNEQFF. CDR3 bases: TGTGCCAGCAGTGAACAGGGACTAGCGGACAATGAGCAGTTCTTC.

J is TRBJ2-7 and V is TRBV28; D unresolved. The length of the CDR3 is 17 residues. Per germline, CDR1 MDHEN and CDR2 SYDVKM. Trimming took off 2 bases at V and 0 bases at J, with 17 bases between the two ends. The CDR3: CASSLPVPFADSYEQYF. As DNA, the CDR3 is TGTGCCAGCAGTTTACCCGTTCCCTTTGCCGACTCCTACGAGCAGTACTTC.

This clone was detected a few times. DNA of the CDR3: TGTGCCTGGAGTGTAATGGGACTAGGTGCCTACGAGCAGTACTTC. This translates into CAWSVMGLGAYEQYF. The rearrangement links TRBV30 to TRBJ2-7; 8 bases match TRBD2. V shed 0 bases, J shed 2 bases, and the junction held 6 bases outside the gene matches. Germline assignment: CDR1 GTSNPN and CDR2 SVGIG (reference sequence). This CDR3 comprises 15 residues.

This clone was counted between two and nine times. The J gene is TRBJ2-5, the V gene TRBV19; 7 bases match TRBD2. After removal of 6 bases from V and 2 bases from J, the junction contained 12 bases not matched to a gene. Per the germline V gene, CDR1 is LNHDA and CDR2 is SQIVND (reference sequence). CDR3 size: 16 residues. The CDR3 nucleotides are TGTGCCAGTAGCCAGTCCGGACTAGTAGTTCAAGAGACCCAGTACTTC. It specifies CASSQSGLVVQETQYF.

This clone was observed at least ten times. This chain joins TRBV7-8 and TRBJ2-6, with 12 positions matching TRBD2. The CDR3 extends over 16 amino acids. The ends lost 4 bases at V and 11 bases at J; junction bases unmatched: 9. The germline gives CDR1 SGHVS, CDR2 FQNEAQ. The CDR3 sequence: CASSSGLAGSAYVLTF. The CDR3 region has the DNA TGTGCCAGCAGCTCCGGACTAGCGGGGTCGGCTTACGTCCTGACTTTC.

The V call is TRBV7-9, the J call TRBJ1-1, with unresolved D. Germline assignment: CDR1 SEHNR and CDR2 FQNEAQ (reference sequence). V was cut by 1 base and J by 5 bases, with 8 bases left in between. CDR3 length: 13 amino acids. The CDR3 DNA reads TGTGCCAGCAGCTTAGGACCAAGAACTGAAGCTTTCTTT. It yields the protein CASSLGPRTEAFF.

J is TRBJ2-7 and V is TRBV4-3, with 10 bases aligning to TRBD2. The CDR3 is made up of 15 amino acids. Germline loops: CDR1 LGHNA, CDR2 YSLEER. V gave up 1 base and J gave up 3 bases; unmatched junction bases: 3. For the CDR3, the DNA is TGCGCCAGCAGCCAAGCTAGCGGGAGTATCTACGAGCAGTACTTC. Its translation: CASSQASGSIYEQYF.

J is TRBJ2-1 and V is TRBV18; 11 bases fit TRBD2. Trimming took 0 bases from V and 4 from J; bases not matched to a gene: 14. Per the germline V gene, CDR1 is KGHSH and CDR2 is LQKENI. This CDR3 comprises 20 residues. The CDR3 is CASSPPPGLAVALGYNEQFF. DNA for the CDR3: TGTGCCAGCTCACCACCGCCGGGACTAGCGGTCGCCTTGGGTTACAATGAGCAGTTCTTC.

The chain uses TRBV5-6 and TRBJ2-2; D may correspond to TRBD1 or TRBD2 (5 bases each). Per germline, CDR1 SGHDT and CDR2 YYEEEE. Trimming took 6 bases from V and 4 from J, leaving 10 bases between them. The CDR3 runs to 13 residues. The CDR3 DNA sequence: TGTGCCAGCACCCCTGGGGGCACCGGGGAGCTGTTTTTT. Its protein product is CASTPGGTGELFF.

This chain connects TRBV6-5 to TRBJ1-1; no clear D. CDR3 size: 15 residues. V gave up 3 bases and J gave up 5 bases, with 16 bases separating them. The V gene's germline CDR1 is MNHEY and CDR2 SVGAGI. CDR3 in amino acids: CASSYLGRGPTEAFF. DNA of the CDR3: TGTGCCAGCAGTTATCTGGGCCGCGGTCCTACTGAAGCTTTCTTT.

This clone was detected many times. The genes are TRBV7-9 and TRBJ2-7; the D gene is possibly TRBD1 (5 bases). V was cut by 5 bases and J by 3 bases, with 14 bases left in between. This CDR3 contains 14 residues. Germline assignment: CDR1 SEHNR and CDR2 FQNEAQ (reference sequence). The CDR3 loop is CASSAPGHYYEQYF. Written as DNA, the CDR3 is TGTGCCAGCAGCGCCCCCGGACATTACTACGAGCAGTACTTC.

The chain couples TRBV19 to TRBJ2-1; 8 bases match TRBD2. CDR3 length equals 16 residues. J lost 2 bases, V lost 1 base, and 4 bases had no gene match. CDR1 is LNHDA and CDR2 is SQIVND in the germline V gene (reference sequence). The CDR3 sequence is CASSIVAGITYNEQFF. The CDR3 DNA reads as TGTGCCAGTAGTATAGTAGCGGGAATTACCTACAATGAGCAGTTCTTC.

The CDR3: CASSPHRSRDTQYF. As DNA, the CDR3 is TGTGCCAGCAGCCCTCATCGGTCTAGGGATACGCAGTATTTT. V gene TRBV7-9 combines with J gene TRBJ2-3; D is uncertain. CDR1 SEHNR and CDR2 FQNEAQ come from the germline V gene (reference sequence). This CDR3 contains 14 residues. V was shortened by 5 bases and J by 6 bases, with 15 bases between the two germline ends. Full variable domain (remainder filled in from reference TRBV7-9 and TRBJ2-3): DTGVSQNPRHKITKRGQNVTFRCDPISEHNRLYWYRQTLGQGPEFLTYFQNEAQLEKSRLLSDRFSAERPKGSFSTLEIQRTEQGDSAMYLCASSPHRSRDTQYFGPGTRLTVL.

The chain uses TRBV30 and TRBJ2-1; D remains ambiguous. Germline V lookup: CDR1 GTSNPN, CDR2 SVGIG (reference sequence). V lost 2 bases to trimming and J lost 3 bases, with 14 bases between them. The CDR3 covers 15 residues. The CDR3 bases are TGTGCCTGGAGTCGAACAGAGATTCACTACAATGAGCAGTTCTTC. It specifies CAWSRTEIHYNEQFF.

This clone showed up just once. The chain couples TRBV6-1 to TRBJ2-1, with D unresolved. The germline gives CDR1 MNHNS, CDR2 SASEGT. Deletions cut 7 bases from V and 4 bases from J, with 5 bases between. The CDR3 length is 11 residues. This CDR3 reads CASTEYNEQFF. The CDR3 nucleotides read TGTGCCAGCACCGAGTACAATGAGCAGTTCTTC.

The chain employs TRBV16 and TRBJ2-1; no definite D call. In germline, CDR1 is KGHSY, CDR2 FQNENV. Trimming removed 1 base at V and 6 bases at J, with 7 bases between. This CDR3 has 13 residues. The DNA for the CDR3 is TGTGCCAGCAGCCAATATCGCGGCAATGAGCAGTTCTTC. This gives the protein CASSQYRGNEQFF.

The J gene is TRBJ2-2, the V gene TRBV29-1, with D perhaps matching TRBD1 (5 bases). Between the trimmed V and J ends, which lost 0 bases and 0 bases, there was a span of 11 bases. Germline V gene lookup returns CDR1 SQVTM and CDR2 ANQGSEA. CDR3 length: 16 amino acids. In DNA, the CDR3 is TGCAGCGTTGAAGATTGGGTAGGGGCGAACACCGGGGAGCTGTTTTTT. This translates into CSVEDWVGANTGELFF.

This chain links TRBV28 with TRBJ2-7; D is undetermined. Deletions cut 6 bases from V and 3 bases from J, with 9 bases between. CDR1 is MDHEN, CDR2 SYDVKM, per germline. The CDR3 runs to 12 residues. The CDR3 sequence is CASRAANYEQYF. As DNA, the CDR3 is TGTGCCAGCAGGGCAGCGAACTACGAGCAGTACTTC.

CDR3 nucleotide sequence: TGTGCCAGTCGGGACGCGACGTACGAGCAGTACTTC. It codes for CASRDATYEQYF. J is TRBJ2-7 and V is TRBV6-1; D is perhaps TRBD1 or TRBD2 (5 bases each). CDR1 is MNHNS, CDR2 SASEGT, per germline. The CDR3 spans 12 residues. V was pared by 9 bases and J by 4 bases, with 13 bases between.

In its sample, this clone was seen a few times. The V call is TRBV2, the J call TRBJ2-7; the D gene could be TRBD1 or TRBD2 (5 bases each). V lost 9 bases, J lost 6 bases, and 12 bases lay in between. CDR1 SNHLY and CDR2 FYNNEI come from the germline V gene. The length of the CDR3 is 11 residues. DNA for the CDR3: TGTGCCAGAGGCCGGGGCACCGAGCAGTACTTC. This codes for CARGRGTEQYF. Based on the CDR3 plus reference TRBV2 and TRBJ2-7, the full variable domain is EPEVTQTPSHQVTQMGQEVILRCVPISNHLYFYWYRQILGQKVEFLVSFYNNEISEKSEIFDDQFSVERPDGSNFTLKIRSTKLEDSAMYFCARGRGTEQYFGPGTRLTVT.

The chain employs TRBV18 and TRBJ2-7, with D hard to call. V was cut by 3 bases and J by 4 bases, with 7 bases left in between. The CDR3 loop spans 12 amino acids. CDR1 and CDR2 from the germline V gene are KGHSH and LQKENI. CDR3 bases: TGTGCCAGCTCACCGAAAGCGTACGAGCAGTACTTC. Translating it yields CASSPKAYEQYF.